Listed below are T cell receptor beta chains from one sample, sequenced in a study of blood T cell repertoires in COVID-19. TCRdb's copy holds only in-frame clones and misses some; the assay was immunoSEQ multiplex PCR. The sample consists of about 150,000 clones, 85% to 90% of them appearing once. The sequencing input was peripheral blood. These receptors originate from a man aged 18 to 30 with COVID-19, enrolled during active disease. The CDR3 runs from the conserved cysteine through the conserved F or W. A D gene is named only where the DNA matches it firmly. Part of the rows lack a size; the others show once, few, many or a class for expanded clones.

cdr3_length: 15
j_call: TRBJ2-7
v_call: TRBV7-9
clone_size: -
d_call: -
cdr3_aa: CASSPGGGGSYEQYF
cdr3_nt: TGTGCCAGCTCACCAGGGGGAGGAGGCTCCTACGAGCAGTACTTC

cdr3_length: 17
j_call: TRBJ2-7
v_call: TRBV5-1
clone_size: -
d_call: TRBD1
cdr3_aa: CASSFHRTGDVSYEQYF
cdr3_nt: TGCGCCAGCAGCTTCCACCGGACAGGGGATGTTTCCTACGAGCAGTACTTC

cdr3_length: 19
j_call: TRBJ1-6
v_call: TRBV18
clone_size: -
d_call: TRBD1
cdr3_aa: CASSKRPPGQRSYNSPLHF
cdr3_nt: TGTGCCAGCTCCAAAAGACCGCCGGGACAGCGCTCCTATAATTCACCCCTCCACTTT

cdr3_length: 16
j_call: TRBJ1-1
v_call: TRBV4-3
clone_size: -
d_call: TRBD1
cdr3_aa: CASSQDRGLPNTEAFF
cdr3_nt: TGCGCCAGCAGCCAGGACAGGGGGCTGCCGAACACTGAAGCTTTCTTT

cdr3_length: 16
j_call: TRBJ2-2
v_call: TRBV29-1
clone_size: once
d_call: -
cdr3_aa: CSVTPGRGENVGELFF
cdr3_nt: TGCAGCGTCACCCCCGGGCGGGGAGAGAATGTCGGGGAGCTGTTTTTT

cdr3_length: 14
j_call: TRBJ2-1
v_call: TRBV5-1
clone_size: once
d_call: TRBD1
cdr3_aa: CASSLVTGGNEQFF
cdr3_nt: TGCGCCAGCAGCTTGGTGACAGGGGGTAATGAGCAGTTCTTC

cdr3_length: 20
j_call: TRBJ2-1
v_call: TRBV3-1/TRBV3-2
clone_size: -
d_call: TRBD2
cdr3_aa: CASSQYGGLAGGSSYNEQFF
cdr3_nt: TGTGCCAGCAGCCAGTATGGGGGCCTAGCGGGAGGGAGCTCCTACAATGAGCAGTTCTTC

cdr3_length: 13
j_call: TRBJ2-2
v_call: TRBV5-6
clone_size: -
d_call: -
cdr3_aa: CASWERDTGELFF
cdr3_nt: TGTGCCAGCTGGGAGAGAGACACCGGGGAGCTGTTTTTT

cdr3_length: 16
j_call: TRBJ1-6
v_call: TRBV9
clone_size: -
d_call: -
cdr3_aa: CASSISPSSYNSPLHF
cdr3_nt: TGTGCCAGCAGTATCTCCCCGAGCTCCTATAATTCACCCCTCCACTTT

cdr3_length: 14
j_call: TRBJ2-7
v_call: TRBV9
clone_size: -
d_call: -
cdr3_aa: CASSRSQNSYEQYF
cdr3_nt: TGTGCCAGCAGCCGGAGTCAAAACTCCTACGAGCAGTACTTC

cdr3_length: 13
j_call: TRBJ2-7
v_call: TRBV12-3/TRBV12-4
clone_size: -
d_call: -
cdr3_aa: CASSLGTVGEQYF
cdr3_nt: TGTGCCAGCAGTTTAGGAACAGTCGGCGAGCAGTACTTC

cdr3_length: 15
j_call: TRBJ2-6
v_call: TRBV27
clone_size: -
d_call: -
cdr3_aa: CASSLSSWGANVLTF
cdr3_nt: TGTGCCAGCAGTTTATCGAGTTGGGGGGCCAACGTCCTGACTTTC